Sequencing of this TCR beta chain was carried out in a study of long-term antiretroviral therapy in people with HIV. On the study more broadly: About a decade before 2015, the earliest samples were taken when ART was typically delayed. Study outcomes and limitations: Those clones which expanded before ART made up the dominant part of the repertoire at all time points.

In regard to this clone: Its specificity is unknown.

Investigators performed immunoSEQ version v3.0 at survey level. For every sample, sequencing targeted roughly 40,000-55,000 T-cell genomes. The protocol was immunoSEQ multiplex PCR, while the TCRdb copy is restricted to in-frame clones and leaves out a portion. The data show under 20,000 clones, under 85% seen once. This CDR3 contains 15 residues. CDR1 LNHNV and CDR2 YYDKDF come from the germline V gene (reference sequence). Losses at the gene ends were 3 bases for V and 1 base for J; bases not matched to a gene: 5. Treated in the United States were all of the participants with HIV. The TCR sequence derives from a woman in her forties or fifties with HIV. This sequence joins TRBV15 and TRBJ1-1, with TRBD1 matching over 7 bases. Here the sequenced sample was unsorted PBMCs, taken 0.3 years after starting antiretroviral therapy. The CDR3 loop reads CATSRDDRENTEAFF. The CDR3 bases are TGTGCCACCAGCAGGGACGACAGGGAGAACACTGAAGCTTTCTTT.